The entry that follows covers one TCR beta chain sequence. Its antigen is still unknown. Other DNA sequences in this sample translate to the same CDR3. This record comes from a study of beta chain features in type 1 diabetes. V was cut by 3 bases and J by 5 bases, with 4 bases left in between. CDR3 size: 11 residues. Germline-derived CDR1 and CDR2 are SGHTA and FQGNSA. Of the isolated RNA, all was reverse transcribed, and so the sequenced material was expressed TCRB transcripts. Samples of naive, central memory and regulatory T cells yielded a mean of about 3.7 million reads. Data came from immunoSEQ multiplex PCR; TCRdb stores just in-frame clones and leaves some out. The sample lists 330,000 or so clones; 10% to 15% were seen once. Study-level findings and limits: At VDJ recombination sites, type 1 diabetes patients had fewer insertions and more deleted nucleotides. Still unanswered here is whether HLA type influences TCRB rearrangement. Shorter TCRB CDR3s, moderately but significantly so, were found in Type 1 diabetes patients in all four CD4+ subsets. Sampled from patients, naive, central memory and Treg TCRB repertoires appeared more similar than those sampled from healthy donors.

The chain couples TRBV7-2 to TRBJ2-5; D is ambiguous. The sequence derives from a woman younger than 30 with type 1 diabetes. Input material: naive CD4+ T cells from blood. The DNA for the CDR3 is TGTGCCAGCAGCTTCGGGGAGACCCAGTACTTC. It yields the protein CASSFGETQYF.